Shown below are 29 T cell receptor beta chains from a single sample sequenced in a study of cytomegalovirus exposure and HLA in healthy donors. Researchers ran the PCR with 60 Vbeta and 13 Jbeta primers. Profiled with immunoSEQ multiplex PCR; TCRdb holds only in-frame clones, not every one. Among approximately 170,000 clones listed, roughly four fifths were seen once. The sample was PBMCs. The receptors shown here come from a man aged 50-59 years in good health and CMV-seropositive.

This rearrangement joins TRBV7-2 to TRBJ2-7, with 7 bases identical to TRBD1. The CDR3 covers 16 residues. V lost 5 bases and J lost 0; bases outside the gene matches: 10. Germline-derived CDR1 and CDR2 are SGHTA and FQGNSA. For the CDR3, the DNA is TGTGCCAGCAGCGCCTCCGACAGGGTGGACTCCTACGAGCAGTACTTC. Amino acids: CASSASDRVDSYEQYF.

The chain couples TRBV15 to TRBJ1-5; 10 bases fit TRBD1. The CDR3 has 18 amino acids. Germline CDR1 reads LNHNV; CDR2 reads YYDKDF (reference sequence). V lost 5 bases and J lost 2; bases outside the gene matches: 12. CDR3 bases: TGTGCCACCAGCGGCGGGACAGGGGCCAGGTGGGGCAATCAGCCCCAGCATTTT. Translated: CATSGGTGARWGNQPQHF.

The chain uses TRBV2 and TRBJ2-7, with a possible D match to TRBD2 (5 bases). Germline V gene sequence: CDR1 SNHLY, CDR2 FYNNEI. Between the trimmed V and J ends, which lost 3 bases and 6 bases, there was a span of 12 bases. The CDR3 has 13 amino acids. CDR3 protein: CASSDLEGAEQYF. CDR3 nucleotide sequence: TGTGCCAGCAGTGATTTAGAGGGTGCCGAGCAGTACTTC.

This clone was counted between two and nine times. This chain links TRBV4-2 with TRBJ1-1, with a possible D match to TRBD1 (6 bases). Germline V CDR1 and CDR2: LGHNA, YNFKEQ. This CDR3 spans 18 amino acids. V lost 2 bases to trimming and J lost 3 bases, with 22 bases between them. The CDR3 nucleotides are TGTGCCAGCAGCCAATTAAGGGGGTTTGGGCTAGAGGACACTGAAGCTTTCTTT. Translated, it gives CASSQLRGFGLEDTEAFF.

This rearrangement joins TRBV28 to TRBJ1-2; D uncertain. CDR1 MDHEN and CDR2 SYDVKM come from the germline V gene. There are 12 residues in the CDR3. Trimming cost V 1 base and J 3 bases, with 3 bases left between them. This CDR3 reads CASSLSDYGYTF. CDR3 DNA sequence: TGTGCCAGCAGTTTATCAGACTATGGCTACACCTTC.

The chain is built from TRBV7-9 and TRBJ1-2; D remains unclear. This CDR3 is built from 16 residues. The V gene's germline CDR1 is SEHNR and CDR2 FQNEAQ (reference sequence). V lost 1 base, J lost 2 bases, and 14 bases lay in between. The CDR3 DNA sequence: TGTGCCAGCAGCTTAGTCGAGACTCCGGCCAACTATGGCTACACCTTC. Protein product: CASSLVETPANYGYTF. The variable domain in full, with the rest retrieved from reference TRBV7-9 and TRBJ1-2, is DTGVSQNPRHKITKRGQNVTFRCDPISEHNRLYWYRQTLGQGPEFLTYFQNEAQLEKSRLLSDRFSAERPKGSFSTLEIQRTEQGDSAMYLCASSLVETPANYGYTFGSGTRLTVV.

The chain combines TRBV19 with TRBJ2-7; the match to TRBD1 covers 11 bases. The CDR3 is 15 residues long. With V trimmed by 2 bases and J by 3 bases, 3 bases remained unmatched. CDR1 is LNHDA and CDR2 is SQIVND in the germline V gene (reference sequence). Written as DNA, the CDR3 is TGTGCCAGTAGTATACCGGGACAGGGGGTCTACGAGCAGTACTTC. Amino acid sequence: CASSIPGQGVYEQYF.

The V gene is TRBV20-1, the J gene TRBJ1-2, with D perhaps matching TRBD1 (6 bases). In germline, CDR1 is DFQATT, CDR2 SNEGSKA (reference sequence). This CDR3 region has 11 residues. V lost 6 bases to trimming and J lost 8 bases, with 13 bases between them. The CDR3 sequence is CSASTGLGYTF. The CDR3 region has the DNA TGCAGTGCCAGTACAGGGCTCGGCTACACCTTC.

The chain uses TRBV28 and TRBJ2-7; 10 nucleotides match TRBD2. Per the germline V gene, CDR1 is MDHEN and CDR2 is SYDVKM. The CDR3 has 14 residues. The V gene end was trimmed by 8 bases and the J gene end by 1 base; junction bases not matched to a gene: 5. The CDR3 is CASGIAGGSYEQYF. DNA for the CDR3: TGTGCCAGCGGAATAGCGGGGGGTTCCTACGAGCAGTACTTC.

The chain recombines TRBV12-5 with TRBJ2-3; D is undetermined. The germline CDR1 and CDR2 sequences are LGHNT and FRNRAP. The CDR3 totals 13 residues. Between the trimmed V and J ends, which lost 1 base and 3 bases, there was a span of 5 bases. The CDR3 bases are TGTGCTAGTGGTTTGGCCGGGACAGATACGCAGTATTTT. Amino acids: CASGLAGTDTQYF.

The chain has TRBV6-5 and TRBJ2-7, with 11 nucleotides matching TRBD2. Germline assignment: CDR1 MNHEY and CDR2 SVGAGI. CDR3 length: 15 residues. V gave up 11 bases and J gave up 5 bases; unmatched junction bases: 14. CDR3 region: CARQASGGRGDEQYF. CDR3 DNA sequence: TGTGCCCGCCAAGCTAGCGGGGGGCGCGGTGACGAGCAGTACTTC.

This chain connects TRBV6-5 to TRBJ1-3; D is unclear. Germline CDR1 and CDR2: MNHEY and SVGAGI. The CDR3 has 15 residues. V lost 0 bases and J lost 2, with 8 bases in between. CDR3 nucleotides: TGTGCCAGCAGTTACTCGAGGCAGACTGGAAACACCATATATTTT. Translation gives CASSYSRQTGNTIYF.

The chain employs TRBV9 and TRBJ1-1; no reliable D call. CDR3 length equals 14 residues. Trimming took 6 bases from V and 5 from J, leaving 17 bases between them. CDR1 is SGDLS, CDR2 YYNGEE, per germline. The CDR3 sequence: CASTQEGVGTEAFF. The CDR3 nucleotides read TGTGCCAGCACCCAAGAGGGTGTAGGAACTGAAGCTTTCTTT. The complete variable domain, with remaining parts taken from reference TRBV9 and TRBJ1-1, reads DSGVTQTPKHLITATGQRVTLRCSPRSGDLSVYWYQQSLDQGLQFLIQYYNGEERAKGNILERFSAQQFPDLHSELNLSSLELGDSALYFCASTQEGVGTEAFFGQGTRLTVV.

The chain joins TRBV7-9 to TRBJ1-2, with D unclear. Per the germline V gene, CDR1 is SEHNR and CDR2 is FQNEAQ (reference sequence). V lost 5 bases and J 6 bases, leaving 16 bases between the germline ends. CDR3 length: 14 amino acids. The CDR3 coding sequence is TGTGCCAGCAGCCCGACGACCACAGCTGATGGCTACACCTTC. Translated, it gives CASSPTTTADGYTF. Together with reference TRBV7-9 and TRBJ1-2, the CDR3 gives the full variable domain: DTGVSQNPRHKITKRGQNVTFRCDPISEHNRLYWYRQTLGQGPEFLTYFQNEAQLEKSRLLSDRFSAERPKGSFSTLEIQRTEQGDSAMYLCASSPTTTADGYTFGSGTRLTVV.

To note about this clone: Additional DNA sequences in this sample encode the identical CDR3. The CDR3 DNA reads as TGTGCCAGCAGCTTGACAGGGGCAGGGGAGCTGTTTTTT. Its protein is CASSLTGAGELFF. The chain carries TRBV5-4 and TRBJ2-2; 7 bases map to TRBD1. Trimming at V came to 1 base and at J to 8 bases, leaving 2 bases not matched to a gene. The CDR3 extends over 13 amino acids. The V gene's germline CDR1 is SGHNT and CDR2 YYREEE (reference sequence).

DNA of the CDR3: TGTGCCAGCAGTGAAGCGGTCACTAGCGGGAGAAAGTACACCGGGGAGCTGTTTTTT. It specifies CASSEAVTSGRKYTGELFF. This rearrangement joins TRBV6-1 to TRBJ2-2, with TRBD2 matching 11 bases. CDR3 length: 19 amino acids. The germline gives CDR1 MNHNS, CDR2 SASEGT. Trimming cost V 0 bases and J 3 bases; bases outside gene matches: 9.

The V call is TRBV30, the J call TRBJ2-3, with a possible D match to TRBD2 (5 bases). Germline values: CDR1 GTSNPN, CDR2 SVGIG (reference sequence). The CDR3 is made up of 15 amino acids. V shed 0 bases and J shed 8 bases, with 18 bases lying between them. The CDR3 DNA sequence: TGTGCCTGGAGTGTGCCCCATGCGGGTAAGGCTACGCAGTATTTT. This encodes CAWSVPHAGKATQYF.

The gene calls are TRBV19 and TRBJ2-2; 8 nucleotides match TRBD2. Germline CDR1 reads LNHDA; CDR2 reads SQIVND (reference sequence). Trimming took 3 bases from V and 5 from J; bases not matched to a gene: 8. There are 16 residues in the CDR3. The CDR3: CASSIGTSHSTGELFF. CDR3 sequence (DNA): TGTGCCAGTAGTATCGGGACTAGTCACTCTACCGGGGAGCTGTTTTTT.

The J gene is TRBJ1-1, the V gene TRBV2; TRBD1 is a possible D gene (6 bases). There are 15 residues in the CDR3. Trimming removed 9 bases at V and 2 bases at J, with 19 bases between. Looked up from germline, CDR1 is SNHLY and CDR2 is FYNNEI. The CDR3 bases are TGTGCCAGTCTACAGGGCATTGGGGGTAACACTGAAGCTTTCTTT. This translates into CASLQGIGGNTEAFF.

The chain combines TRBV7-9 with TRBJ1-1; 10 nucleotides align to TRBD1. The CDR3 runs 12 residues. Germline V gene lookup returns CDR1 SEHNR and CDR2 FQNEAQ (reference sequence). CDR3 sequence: CSGQGGNTEAFF. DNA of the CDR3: TGTTCCGGACAGGGGGGGAACACTGAAGCTTTCTTT. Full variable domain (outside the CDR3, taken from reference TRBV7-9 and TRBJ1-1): DTGVSQNPRHKITKRGQNVTFRCDPISEHNRLYWYRQTLGQGPEFLTYFQNEAQLEKSRLLSDRFSAERPKGSFSTLEIQRTEQGDSAMYLCSGQGGNTEAFFGQGTRLTVV.

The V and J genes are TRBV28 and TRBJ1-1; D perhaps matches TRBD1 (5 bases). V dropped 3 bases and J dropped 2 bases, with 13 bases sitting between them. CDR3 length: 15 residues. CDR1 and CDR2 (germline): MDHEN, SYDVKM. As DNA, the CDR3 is TGTGCCAGCAGTTTTTCAGGTGGGGCTAACACTGAAGCTTTCTTT. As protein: CASSFSGGANTEAFF.

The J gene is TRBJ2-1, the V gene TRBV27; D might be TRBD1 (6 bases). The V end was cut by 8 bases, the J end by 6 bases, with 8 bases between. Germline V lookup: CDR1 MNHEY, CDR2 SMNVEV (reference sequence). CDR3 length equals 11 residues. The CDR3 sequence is CASAQGNEQFF. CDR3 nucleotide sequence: TGTGCCAGCGCACAGGGCAATGAGCAGTTCTTC.

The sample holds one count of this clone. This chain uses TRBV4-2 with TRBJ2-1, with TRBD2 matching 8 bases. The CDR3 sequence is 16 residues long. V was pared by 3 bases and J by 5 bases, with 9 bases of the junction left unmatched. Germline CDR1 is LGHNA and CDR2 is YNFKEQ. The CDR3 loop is CASSQDSGTFNNEQFF. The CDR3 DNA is TGTGCCAGCAGCCAGGATAGCGGGACCTTCAACAATGAGCAGTTCTTC.

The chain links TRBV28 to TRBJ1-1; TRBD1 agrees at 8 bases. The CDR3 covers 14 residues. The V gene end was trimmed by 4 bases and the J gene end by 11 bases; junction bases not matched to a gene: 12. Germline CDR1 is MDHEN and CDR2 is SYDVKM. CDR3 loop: CASSSRTGHLGAFF. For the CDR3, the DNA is TGTGCCAGCAGTTCACGGACAGGGCACCTCGGTGCTTTCTTT.

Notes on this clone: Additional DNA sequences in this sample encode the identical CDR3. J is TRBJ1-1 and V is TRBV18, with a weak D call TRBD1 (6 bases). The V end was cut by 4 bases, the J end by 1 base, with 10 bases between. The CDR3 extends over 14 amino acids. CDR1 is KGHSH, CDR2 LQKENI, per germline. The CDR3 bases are TGTGCCAGCTCACTGGGACAAGGGAACACTGAAGCTTTCTTT. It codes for CASSLGQGNTEAFF.

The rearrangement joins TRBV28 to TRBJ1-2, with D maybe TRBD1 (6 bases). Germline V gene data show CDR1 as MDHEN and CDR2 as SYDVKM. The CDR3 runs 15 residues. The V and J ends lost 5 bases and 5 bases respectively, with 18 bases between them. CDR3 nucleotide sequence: TGTGCCAGCAGTCCAGCGGGGGGCGCTAGGTATGGCTACACCTTC. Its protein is CASSPAGGARYGYTF.

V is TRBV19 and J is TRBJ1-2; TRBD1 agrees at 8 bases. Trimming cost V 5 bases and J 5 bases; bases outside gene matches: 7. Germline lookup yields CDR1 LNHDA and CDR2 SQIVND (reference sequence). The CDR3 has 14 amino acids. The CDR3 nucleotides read TGTGCCAGTAGTGCAATGGACAGGGATTATGGCTACACCTTC. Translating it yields CASSAMDRDYGYTF.

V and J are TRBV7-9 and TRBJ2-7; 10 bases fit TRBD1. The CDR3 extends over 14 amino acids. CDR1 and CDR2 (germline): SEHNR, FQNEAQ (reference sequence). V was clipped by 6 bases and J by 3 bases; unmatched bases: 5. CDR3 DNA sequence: TGTGCCAGCAGTACCGGGACAGGGGACTACGAGCAGTACTTC. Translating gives CASSTGTGDYEQYF.

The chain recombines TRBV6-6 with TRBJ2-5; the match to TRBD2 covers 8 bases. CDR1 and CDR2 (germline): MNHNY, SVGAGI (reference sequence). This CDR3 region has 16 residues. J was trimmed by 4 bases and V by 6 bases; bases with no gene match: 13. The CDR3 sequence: CASRRQRGPGGETQYF. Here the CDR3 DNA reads TGTGCCAGCAGACGCCAGCGGGGGCCGGGGGGAGAGACCCAGTACTTC.